Presented here are 18 T cell receptor beta chains from one specimen sequenced in a study of T cell responses to AZD1222 COVID-19 vaccine. This table comes from immunoSEQ multiplex PCR, and its TCRdb copy is limited to in-frame clones, with some not included. Of about 140,000 clones in the sample, approximately 88% were seen once. The input for sequencing was peripheral blood, taken on day 0 of AZD1222 vaccination. The source of these receptors is an adult in good health.

The chain couples TRBV7-2 to TRBJ2-1, with D perhaps matching TRBD1 (5 bases). Germline V gene lookup returns CDR1 SGHTA and CDR2 FQGNSA. This CDR3 has 16 residues. V was pared by 1 base and J by 9 bases, with 19 bases between. CDR3 in amino acids: CASSLVGPQRVGEQFF. CDR3 DNA: TGTGCCAGCAGCTTAGTGGGGCCGCAACGGGTCGGTGAGCAGTTCTTC.

V and J are TRBV4-1 and TRBJ1-4; D possibly corresponds to TRBD1 (5 bases). There are 16 residues in the CDR3. V lost 2 bases and J lost 3, with 13 bases in between. The germline V gene has CDR1 MGHRA and CDR2 YSYEKL. DNA for the CDR3: TGCGCCAGCAGCCAACGGGACCGCGCGGCTAATGAAAAACTGTTTTTT. It yields the protein CASSQRDRAANEKLFF.

The V call is TRBV4-1, the J call TRBJ1-2, with D perhaps matching TRBD1 (6 bases). The CDR3 length is 14 residues. Germline lookup yields CDR1 MGHRA and CDR2 YSYEKL. The ends were cut back, 1 base at V and 5 bases at J, with 11 bases in the middle. The CDR3 region has the DNA TGCGCCAGCAGCCAAGTAGGGGACATATATGGCTACACCTTC. This translates into CASSQVGDIYGYTF.

The chain couples TRBV29-1 to TRBJ1-2, with D unresolved. This CDR3 is built from 12 residues. CDR1 and CDR2 (germline): SQVTM, ANQGSEA. V was pared by 6 bases and J by 4 bases, with 12 bases between. CDR3 amino acids: CSVDGPGYGYTF. DNA for the CDR3: TGCAGCGTAGATGGACCGGGCTATGGCTACACCTTC.

The chain has TRBV9 and TRBJ1-2, with 9 bases aligning to TRBD1. Germline CDR1 and CDR2: SGDLS and YYNGEE. The junction had 3 bases not matched to a gene; V was cut back by 0 bases and J by 0 bases. The length of the CDR3 is 16 residues. As DNA, the CDR3 is TGTGCCAGCAGCGTAGCTGGGACAGGGCCTAACTATGGCTACACCTTC. It translates to CASSVAGTGPNYGYTF.

V and J are TRBV3-1 (or the pseudogene TRBV3-2) and TRBJ2-5; maybe TRBD2 (7 bases). The V gene's germline CDR1 is LGHDT and CDR2 YNNKEL (reference sequence). V was trimmed by 4 bases and J by 7 bases, leaving 10 bases between them. The CDR3 runs 12 residues. For the CDR3, the DNA is TGTGCCAGCAGCCGCGGGGGCGGGACCCAGTACTTC. This gives the protein CASSRGGGTQYF.

The chain uses TRBV19 and TRBJ1-1; D is possibly TRBD1 (6 bases). Between the trimmed V and J ends, which lost 9 bases and 3 bases, there was a span of 23 bases. From germline, CDR1 is LNHDA and CDR2 SQIVND (reference sequence). CDR3 size: 16 residues. Written as DNA, the CDR3 is TGTGCCAGCCGAACGGGACAAAGGAAAGGTGACACTGAAGCTTTCTTT. This gives the protein CASRTGQRKGDTEAFF.

The V call is TRBV6-1, the J call TRBJ1-5, with 9 bases aligning to TRBD1. This CDR3 is 15 amino acids long. Germline V lookup: CDR1 MNHNS, CDR2 SASEGT. With 2 bases clipped from V and 6 bases from J, the junction kept 5 bases outside the gene matches. The CDR3 nucleotides are TGTGCCAGCAGTGAACCCGGGACAGGGAGTCAGCCCCAGCATTTT. This codes for CASSEPGTGSQPQHF.

V is TRBV13 and J is TRBJ2-3; weak D call: TRBD2 (6 bases). The germline V gene has CDR1 PRHDT and CDR2 FYEKMQ (reference sequence). Trimming left V 2 bases short and J 3 bases short, with 18 bases between. This CDR3 region has 17 residues. Here the CDR3 reads CASSLWRGDRITDTQYF. The CDR3 nucleotides read TGTGCCAGCAGCTTATGGAGGGGTGATCGGATTACAGATACGCAGTATTTT.

The rearrangement uses TRBV5-1 and TRBJ2-2; 9 bases align to TRBD2. Germline assignment: CDR1 SGHRS and CDR2 YFSETQ. The CDR3 spans 15 residues. The junction had 7 bases not matched to a gene; V was cut back by 5 bases and J by 5 bases. The CDR3 protein is CASRGGGASTGELFF. CDR3 bases: TGCGCCAGCAGAGGCGGGGGGGCGAGTACCGGGGAGCTGTTTTTT.

This clone has only one observation. This sequence joins TRBV27 and TRBJ2-1; TRBD1 might be the D (6 bases). The CDR3 is 12 amino acids. V was trimmed by 6 bases and J by 6 bases, leaving 9 bases between them. Germline assignment: CDR1 MNHEY and CDR2 SMNVEV (reference sequence). CDR3 DNA sequence: TGTGCCAGCAGGAGAGGGGGCAATGAGCAGTTCTTC. Translation: CASRRGGNEQFF.

This chain links TRBV24-1 with TRBJ2-5, with 11 positions matching TRBD1. The V gene end was trimmed by 9 bases and the J gene end by 5 bases; junction bases not matched to a gene: 7. CDR1 and CDR2 from the germline V gene are KGHDR and SFDVKD. The CDR3 has 14 residues. This chain's CDR3 is CATQDRGLSETQYF. The CDR3 DNA sequence: TGTGCCACCCAGGACAGGGGGCTGAGTGAGACCCAGTACTTC.

This chain's CDR3 is CAWSGPGNYGYTF. The CDR3 coding sequence is TGTGCCTGGAGTGGTCCGGGAAACTATGGCTACACCTTC. The genes are TRBV30 and TRBJ1-2; unclear D gene. Germline V gene lookup returns CDR1 GTSNPN and CDR2 SVGIG (reference sequence). CDR3 length: 13 residues. V gave up 1 base and J gave up 2 bases, with 8 bases separating them.

This clone came up a few times. CDR3 amino acids: CASSGRPATTNEKLFF. In DNA, the CDR3 is TGTGCCAGCAGTGGACGCCCTGCTACGACTAATGAAAAACTGTTTTTT. The V call is TRBV2, the J call TRBJ1-4, with D unclear. Germline V CDR1 and CDR2: SNHLY, FYNNEI. Trimming took 4 bases from V and 2 from J, leaving 14 bases between them. CDR3 length equals 16 residues.

The chain recombines TRBV2 with TRBJ2-7, with D perhaps matching TRBD1 (5 bases). Germline V gives CDR1 SNHLY, CDR2 FYNNEI. V lost 2 bases, J lost 6 bases, and 11 bases lay in between. The length of the CDR3 is 13 residues. The DNA of the CDR3 is TGTGCCAGCAGTGAACAGGGTGTGGGCGAGCAGTACTTC. Translated, it gives CASSEQGVGEQYF.

The chain combines TRBV5-4 with TRBJ1-1; 9 nucleotides match TRBD1. The germline gives CDR1 SGHNT, CDR2 YYREEE (reference sequence). The V segment lost 4 bases and the J segment 0 bases; nucleotides outside the gene matches: 1. The CDR3 runs to 14 residues. CDR3 sequence (DNA): TGTGCCAGCAGCCGGACAGGGGTGAACACTGAAGCTTTCTTT. The encoded protein is CASSRTGVNTEAFF. Full variable domain (remainder filled in from reference TRBV5-4 and TRBJ1-1): ETGVTQSPTHLIKTRGQQVTLRCSSQSGHNTVSWYQQALGQGPQFIFQYYREEENGRGNFPPRFSGLQFPNYSSELNVNALELDDSALYLCASSRTGVNTEAFFGQGTRLTVV.

The chain links TRBV7-2 to TRBJ1-5, with 8 bases fitting TRBD1. The CDR3 contains 13 residues. The germline V gene has CDR1 SGHTA and CDR2 FQGNSA. Unmatched junction bases numbered 6, after V lost 5 bases and J lost 9 bases. CDR3 in amino acids: CASSPGDRRPQHF. The DNA of the CDR3 is TGTGCCAGCAGCCCGGGGGACAGGCGGCCCCAGCATTTT.

CDR3 nucleotide sequence: TGTGCCAGCTCACCACCGAGGCTAGGGAAGTACACTGAAGCTTTCTTT. Protein: CASSPPRLGKYTEAFF. The chain joins TRBV18 to TRBJ1-1; unclear D gene. This CDR3 has 16 amino acids. Trimming removed 0 bases from V and 3 bases from J, with 14 bases in between. The germline V gene encodes CDR1 KGHSH and CDR2 LQKENI.